This entry describes one T cell receptor beta chain. Its antigen is unknown. Base qualities are not at hand, and no much larger clone is one base apart. This specimen belongs to a study of blood T cell repertoires in COVID-19 (dated by TCRdb to 2020 to 2021). In the study overall: The collaborator samples originated in the United States, Italy and Spain and spanned the acute and convalescent phases of COVID-19. The material from the prospective study consisted of cDNA or gDNA derived from T cells, B-cell-depleted T cells, or PBMCs. Subjects who had been exposed to COVID-19, were actively infected with it, or had recovered from it provided the deeply sampled blood TCRbeta repertoires that made up the dataset. The repertoires were released in a freely available public database intended as a resource for research on the immune response to SARS-CoV-2. Samples were obtained from the ongoing ImmuneRACE study (first 160 participants) and from over 1,000 subjects provided by 6 global collaborators. The sample metadata nearly always contained a de-identified subject ID, COVID-19 status, age in years and sex. Where HLA class I and class II types were available, the types were taken from metadata supplied by the sample provider, not from assay-based typing.

TCRbeta CDR3 regions were amplified from genomic DNA by means of the immunoSEQ Assay, a bias-controlled multiplex PCR. Under the source paper's analysis protocol: The number of nucleated cells in each sample was estimated from the amplification of reference gene primers within the assay. Sequence reads were collapsed and filtered to measure the absolute abundance of every unique TCRbeta CDR3 rearrangement. For each sample, productive Simpson clonality was calculated by taking the square root of Simpson's diversity index across productive rearrangements. Held by TCRdb, this immuneACCESS table contains in-frame sequences only and omits some clones. Under half of the omission traces to an unresolved V gene where checked; the cause of the rest is unknown. The V and J calls and clone size are taken from that table; D and trimming were inferred from the DNA. The sample table holds roughly 150,000 clones, of which 84% were seen once. The ten biggest clones cover about 2.7% of the sample.

At one collaborating source in Seattle, patients were enrolled during active infection and were followed longitudinally through the course of disease. Each collaborating institution followed its own protocols to collect whole blood in K2EDTA tubes. For TCRbeta analysis, collaborators shipped samples in one of three forms: frozen whole blood, isolated PBMCs, or DNA extracted from either of those sample types. Summary of the overall study and its limitations: How much clinical and demographic metadata was included differed by source and by participant, and the metadata was provided uncurated.

The sequenced sample was peripheral blood. The clonotype was recovered from an elderly woman with COVID-19, enrolled during active disease.

The nucleotides are TGTGCCAGCAGCTTAGTCGCTAGCGGGAGGTCGCACGAGCAGTACTTC. Its coded protein is CASSLVASGRSHEQYF. The sequence joins TRBV7-2 to TRBJ2-7; 11 bases in the junction line up with TRBD2. Relative to germline, V is missing 1 base and J is missing 5 bases, with 7 bases of the junction outside any gene match. The cysteine opens and the phenylalanine closes a CDR3 of 16 amino acids. Left in the record is the CDR3 DNA by itself, 48 bases read in frame from the first base. Based on the germline V gene, the CDR1 and CDR2 sequences are SGHTA and FQGNSA.